The 32 T cell receptor beta chains below all came from one sample that was sequenced in a study of post-analysis software for immune sequencing data (dated by TCRdb to the mid-2010s). Results and caveats for the whole study, not just this receptor: Patients showed significantly higher frequencies than controls for five TRBV segments, among them TRBV5-6, TRBV5-1 and TRBV20-1.

Their cognate antigens are unknown. The library was prepared using PCR. The instrument was an Illumina HiSeq 2500. To reduce PCR and sequencing biases, unique molecular identifiers were built into the TCR beta cDNA libraries. TCRdb applied fastp at Q25 and MiXCR to the public reads, then kept only in-frame beta chains. Here each entry gathers all rows of one CDR3 protein and keeps the most common genes and DNA. The sample data list 350,000 to 500,000 distinct CDR3 sequences, and less than 40% of these were observed just once. The ten largest make up around 8% of the sample. The sequenced material came from blood. The receptors were sampled from a girl aged 2 to 10 with multiple sclerosis.

This clonotype was seen more than once but under ten times. V and J are TRBV28 and TRBJ2-7; 10 bases map to TRBD2. Germline V lookup: CDR1 MDHEN, CDR2 SYDVKM. The ends lost 3 bases at V and 5 bases at J; junction bases unmatched: 7. The CDR3 length is 15 residues. The CDR3 DNA reads as TGTGCCAGCAGTTTGCTACCTAGCGGGAGTAACGAGCAGTACTTC. This gives the protein CASSLLPSGSNEQYF. The whole variable domain, filled in from reference TRBV28 and TRBJ2-7, reads DVKVTQSSRYLVKRTGEKVFLECVQDMDHENMFWYRQDPGLGLRLIYFSYDVKMKEKGDIPEGYSVSREKKERFSLILESASTNQTSMYLCASSLLPSGSNEQYFGPGTRLTVT.

There are a few counts of this clonotype. The chain recombines TRBV6-6 with TRBJ2-7, with D unresolved. CDR1 is MNHNY, CDR2 SVGAGI, per germline (reference sequence). Trimming took 5 bases from V and 5 from J, leaving 10 bases between them. This CDR3 spans 12 amino acids. CDR3 amino acids: CASSPDRNEQYF. CDR3 nucleotide sequence: TGTGCCAGCAGTCCGGATCGTAACGAGCAGTACTTC.

This clonotype has at least ten counts. The chain is built from TRBV18 and TRBJ2-1; TRBD2 matches at 8 bases. Trimming removed 2 bases from V and 4 bases from J; junction bases left unmatched: 4. Germline assignment: CDR1 KGHSH and CDR2 LQKENI. CDR3 length: 15 residues. The CDR3 DNA sequence: TGTGCCAGCTCACCAGCGGGAGGCTCATACAATGAGCAGTTCTTC. Its protein product is CASSPAGGSYNEQFF.

V and J are TRBV29-1 and TRBJ1-2; a weak D match, TRBD1 (6 bases). The CDR3 loop spans 13 amino acids. Trimming shortened V by 6 bases and J by 4 bases, and 15 bases separated the two germline ends. Germline CDR1 reads SQVTM; CDR2 reads ANQGSEA. The CDR3 loop is CSVYGQTRYGYTF. The CDR3 DNA follows: TGCAGCGTCTACGGACAGACCCGCTATGGCTACACCTTC.

The gene calls are TRBV5-1 and TRBJ2-1; D is uncertain. Trimming took off 0 bases at V and 10 bases at J, with 8 bases between the two ends. Germline lookup yields CDR1 SGHRS and CDR2 YFSETQ. The CDR3 runs to 12 residues. The CDR3 spells CASSLGPTEQFF. CDR3 nucleotides: TGCGCCAGCAGCTTGGGCCCAACGGAGCAGTTCTTC.

This clonotype was recorded a few times. The chain links TRBV12-3 or TRBV12-4 to TRBJ2-7; TRBD2 matches at 14 bases. This CDR3 region has 17 residues. V trimming: 6 bases; J trimming: 4 bases; junction bases outside the gene matches: 11. The CDR3 DNA reads TGTGCCAGCAGCCCCGTAGGACTAGCGGGAGGAAGATACGAGCAGTACTTC. Encoded protein: CASSPVGLAGGRYEQYF.

This clonotype has more than one count but fewer than ten. The chain employs TRBV29-1 and TRBJ2-7, with no clear D. V lost 7 bases to trimming and J lost 3 bases, with 10 bases between them. The CDR3 loop spans 11 amino acids. Germline values: CDR1 SQVTM, CDR2 ANQGSEA. CDR3 bases: TGCAGCGGACTCCTAAACTACGAGCAGTACTTC. Translation: CSGLLNYEQYF.

V is TRBV7-3 and J is TRBJ1-2, with 7 nucleotides matching TRBD1. V lost 4 bases and J lost 4; bases outside the gene matches: 12. Germline CDR1 SGHTA, CDR2 FQGTGA. The CDR3 is made up of 16 amino acids. The CDR3 spells CASSSTGTEDIYGYTF. CDR3 sequence (DNA): TGTGCCAGCAGCTCCACGGGGACAGAAGACATCTATGGCTACACCTTC.

The gene calls are TRBV5-6 and TRBJ2-6; D possibly corresponds to TRBD1 (6 bases). Trimming stripped 4 bases from V and 0 bases from J, with 20 bases between. Germline CDR1 SGHDT, CDR2 YYEEEE. The CDR3 is 19 amino acids. CDR3 nucleotide sequence: TGTGCCAGCAGCCCTAGATCCGGGACATATGTCTCTGGGGCCAACGTCCTGACTTTC. Translated: CASSPRSGTYVSGANVLTF. The full variable domain, in which reference TRBV5-6 and TRBJ2-6 provide the parts outside the CDR3, is DAGVTQSPTHLIKTRGQQVTLRCSPKSGHDTVSWYQQALGQGPQFIFQYYEEEERQRGNFPDRFSGHQFPNYSSELNVNALLLGDSALYLCASSPRSGTYVSGANVLTFGAGSRLTVL.

The chain has TRBV28 and TRBJ2-1, with 7 bases matching TRBD1. V lost 2 bases, J lost 4 bases, and 5 bases stayed unmatched. CDR3 length equals 15 residues. CDR1 and CDR2 (germline): MDHEN, SYDVKM. CDR3 residues: CASSLGQVGYNEQFF. The CDR3 DNA reads TGTGCCAGCAGTTTAGGACAGGTGGGGTACAATGAGCAGTTCTTC.

This clonotype has just a few counts. This chain joins TRBV7-2 and TRBJ2-1, with TRBD2 matching over 13 bases. This CDR3 is 17 amino acids long. With 1 base clipped from V and 5 bases from J, the junction kept 5 bases outside the gene matches. Germline V gene lookup returns CDR1 SGHTA and CDR2 FQGNSA. Here the CDR3 DNA reads TGTACCAGCAGCTTAGGGACTAGCGGGAGTTTCGACAATGAGCAGTTCTTC. The encoded protein is CTSSLGTSGSFDNEQFF.

The J gene is TRBJ1-4, the V gene TRBV28; a possible D gene is TRBD1 (5 bases). V was cut by 5 bases and J by 11 bases, with 15 bases left in between. The CDR3 consists of 13 residues. The germline gives CDR1 MDHEN, CDR2 SYDVKM. CDR3 region: CASSTNIPGKLFF. The CDR3 DNA reads as TGTGCCAGCAGTACAAACATCCCAGGGAAACTGTTTTTT.

V usage is TRBV7-9 and J usage is TRBJ1-2; no clear D. Germline lookup yields CDR1 SEHNR and CDR2 FQNEAQ (reference sequence). This CDR3 contains 12 residues. Trimming pared 5 bases from V and 4 bases from J, leaving 8 bases between. DNA for the CDR3: TGTGCCAGCAGCCCTCCCCCCTATGGCTACACCTTC. Residues: CASSPPPYGYTF.

This clonotype showed up just a few times. The rearrangement links TRBV6-4 to TRBJ2-3; 7 bases agree with TRBD2. CDR1 MRHNA and CDR2 SNTAGT come from the germline V gene. The trim removed 5 bases at V and 2 bases at J, leaving 7 bases unmatched. The CDR3 has 15 residues. CDR3 sequence (DNA): TGTGCCAGCAGTCCAGCAGCGGGATTCACAGATACGCAGTATTTT. This translates into CASSPAAGFTDTQYF.

This clonotype was detected a few times. The gene calls are TRBV10-3 and TRBJ2-7, with 9 bases that match TRBD1. CDR1 is ENHRY, CDR2 SYGVKD, per germline. The J segment lost 7 bases and the V segment lost 4 bases, leaving 8 bases of the junction unmatched. This CDR3 contains 14 residues. In nucleotides, the CDR3 is TGTGCCATCAGTGGACAGGGGGGCCCTCTAGAGCAGTACTTC. Translated, it gives CAISGQGGPLEQYF.

This clonotype has only a few counts. V is TRBV4-1 and J is TRBJ2-5, with D perhaps matching TRBD2 (6 bases). The CDR3 contains 15 residues. Germline V gene sequence: CDR1 MGHRA, CDR2 YSYEKL. V was clipped by 1 base and J by 0 bases, with 9 bases between them. The CDR3, as DNA: TGCGCCAGCAGCCAAGGTTTAGCGGACCAAGAGACCCAGTACTTC. This sequence encodes CASSQGLADQETQYF.

The chain recombines TRBV7-6 with TRBJ2-5; 7 bases align to TRBD2. The DNA matches TRBJ2-7 better at its end, which makes the J call doubtful. CDR3 size: 16 residues. Germline V gene data show CDR1 as SGHVS and CDR2 as FNYEAQ. CDR3 amino acids: CASSPERGLPSYEQYF. The CDR3 bases are TGTGCCAGCAGCCCAGAGCGGGGCTTGCCCTCCTACGAGCAGTACTTC.

V gene TRBV7-8 combines with J gene TRBJ2-3; D unresolved. The CDR3 length is 14 residues. Between the trimmed V and J ends, which lost 3 bases and 2 bases, there was a span of 9 bases. CDR1 is SGHVS, CDR2 FQNEAQ, per germline. CDR3 DNA: TGTGCCAGCAGCTTCAACACCGTCACAGATACGCAGTATTTT. Translating gives CASSFNTVTDTQYF.

The chain uses TRBV20-1 and TRBJ2-1; TRBD2 matches at 9 bases. Unmatched junction bases numbered 9, after V lost 7 bases and J lost 5 bases. The germline V gene encodes CDR1 DFQATT and CDR2 SNEGSKA (reference sequence). This CDR3 contains 14 residues. Here the CDR3 DNA reads TGCAGTGGCTCGACTAGCGGAAGCAACAATGAGCAGTTCTTC. Residues: CSGSTSGSNNEQFF.

This clonotype was counted at least ten times. This rearrangement joins TRBV5-1 to TRBJ2-5; no clear D gene. From germline, CDR1 is SGHRS and CDR2 YFSETQ. Trimming pared 0 bases from V and 2 bases from J, leaving 5 bases between. The CDR3 is 13 amino acids. The CDR3 here is CASSLESQETQYF. CDR3 sequence (DNA): TGCGCCAGCAGCTTGGAATCTCAAGAGACCCAGTACTTC.

This clonotype occurred a few times. The rearrangement joins TRBV7-2 to TRBJ2-4, with 7 bases lining up with TRBD2. The V gene end was trimmed by 5 bases and the J gene end by 7 bases; junction bases not matched to a gene: 2. The CDR3 has 12 amino acids. The germline V gene encodes CDR1 SGHTA and CDR2 FQGNSA. The CDR3 DNA sequence: TGTGCCAGCAGCACCGGGGGGAACATTCAGTACTTC. Its translation is CASSTGGNIQYF.

The chain carries TRBV5-1 and TRBJ1-4; 10 bases are shared with TRBD1. CDR3 size: 19 residues. The V segment lost 0 bases and the J segment 0 bases; nucleotides outside the gene matches: 8. In germline, CDR1 is SGHRS, CDR2 YFSETQ. CDR3 region: CASSLAGTGAVSTNEKLFF. In DNA, the CDR3 is TGCGCCAGCAGCTTGGCTGGGACAGGGGCGGTTTCAACTAATGAAAAACTGTTTTTT.

The V call is TRBV5-1, the J call TRBJ2-5; a weak D match, TRBD1 (5 bases). The germline V and J ends were trimmed by 5 bases and 5 bases, with 13 bases remaining between them. Germline CDR1 is SGHRS and CDR2 is YFSETQ. The CDR3 consists of 13 residues. The CDR3 loop is CASRQGTWETQYF. DNA for the CDR3: TGCGCCAGCAGGCAGGGAACATGGGAGACCCAGTACTTC.

This clonotype showed up just a few times. The V call is TRBV6-5, the J call TRBJ1-1; D is possibly TRBD1 (5 bases). Trimming removed 2 bases from V and 5 bases from J, with 15 bases in between. In germline, CDR1 is MNHEY, CDR2 SVGAGI. The CDR3 extends over 15 amino acids. Written as DNA, the CDR3 is TGTGCCAGCAGTTACCTAGGGCAGGGAAGGACTGAAGCTTTCTTT. It specifies CASSYLGQGRTEAFF.

This clonotype was picked up a small number of times. The chain uses TRBV27 and TRBJ2-4; 9 positions match TRBD1. The CDR3 is 16 amino acids. Germline CDR1 and CDR2: MNHEY and SMNVEV (reference sequence). V lost 5 bases, J lost 0 bases, and 5 bases stayed unmatched. The CDR3 nucleotides read TGTGCCAGCAGTCCCGGACAGGGGAGAGCCAAAAACATTCAGTACTTC. This sequence encodes CASSPGQGRAKNIQYF.

This clonotype was detected only a few times. The V gene is TRBV12-3 or TRBV12-4, the J gene TRBJ1-6, with D possibly TRBD1 on 5 matching bases. CDR3 length: 16 residues. The germline V and J ends were trimmed by 3 bases and 7 bases, with 16 bases remaining between them. The CDR3 loop is CASSFRGGGRNSPLHF. Written as DNA, the CDR3 is TGTGCCAGCAGTTTTCGAGGTGGGGGTCGGAATTCACCCCTCCACTTT.

The V call is TRBV18, the J call TRBJ1-2; D remains ambiguous. Per the germline V gene, CDR1 is KGHSH and CDR2 is LQKENI. The CDR3 is 14 amino acids. The V end was cut by 2 bases, the J end by 2 bases, with 9 bases between. This CDR3 is CASSPGRSNYGYTF. The DNA of the CDR3 is TGTGCCAGCTCACCAGGCAGGAGCAACTATGGCTACACCTTC.

This clonotype has only a few counts. V gene TRBV6-6 combines with J gene TRBJ2-7, with D perhaps being TRBD1 or TRBD2 (5 bases each). Trimming removed 7 bases at V and 6 bases at J, with 10 bases between. This CDR3 comprises 11 residues. Germline assignment: CDR1 MNHNY and CDR2 SVGAGI (reference sequence). The chain's CDR3 is CASNGAGEQYF. CDR3 nucleotide sequence: TGTGCCAGCAACGGGGCCGGCGAGCAGTACTTC.

The V and J genes are TRBV5-1 and TRBJ1-2; tentatively, D is TRBD1 (5 bases). CDR3 length: 16 residues. Trimming removed 4 bases at V and 3 bases at J, with 19 bases between. Germline CDR1 reads SGHRS; CDR2 reads YFSETQ. The CDR3 spells CASSLAGTPTYYGYTF. In DNA, the CDR3 is TGCGCCAGCAGCCTAGCTGGGACCCCGACTTACTATGGCTACACCTTC.

This clonotype has a handful of counts. The chain recombines TRBV7-2 with TRBJ2-1; possibly TRBD2 for D (6 bases). CDR3 size: 15 residues. The germline gives CDR1 SGHTA, CDR2 FQGNSA. V lost 3 bases to trimming and J lost 3 bases, with 12 bases between them. The chain's CDR3 is CASSFKTRDYNEQFF. CDR3 DNA: TGTGCCAGCAGCTTCAAGACTAGGGACTACAATGAGCAGTTCTTC. Combining the CDR3 with reference TRBV7-2 and TRBJ2-1 gives the whole variable domain GAGVSQSPSNKVTEKGKDVELRCDPISGHTALYWYRQSLGQGLEFLIYFQGNSAPDKSGLPSDRFSAERTGGSVSTLTIQRTQQEDSAVYLCASSFKTRDYNEQFFGPGTRLTVL.

The gene calls are TRBV10-3 and TRBJ2-7, with TRBD1 identical over 9 bases. Germline CDR1 ENHRY, CDR2 SYGVKD. The trim removed 4 bases at V and 5 bases at J, leaving 9 bases unmatched. The CDR3 has 15 amino acids. CDR3 residues: CAISVGQGNIHEQYF. The CDR3 DNA reads TGTGCCATCAGTGTGGGACAGGGTAACATCCACGAGCAGTACTTC.

This chain uses TRBV4-1 with TRBJ2-7; D call uncertain. This CDR3 contains 15 residues. Trimming shortened V by 2 bases and J by 2 bases, and 13 bases separated the two germline ends. The germline V gene has CDR1 MGHRA and CDR2 YSYEKL. The CDR3 is CASSQSESPTYEQYF. Written as DNA, the CDR3 is TGCGCCAGCAGCCAAAGTGAGTCCCCAACCTACGAGCAGTACTTC.